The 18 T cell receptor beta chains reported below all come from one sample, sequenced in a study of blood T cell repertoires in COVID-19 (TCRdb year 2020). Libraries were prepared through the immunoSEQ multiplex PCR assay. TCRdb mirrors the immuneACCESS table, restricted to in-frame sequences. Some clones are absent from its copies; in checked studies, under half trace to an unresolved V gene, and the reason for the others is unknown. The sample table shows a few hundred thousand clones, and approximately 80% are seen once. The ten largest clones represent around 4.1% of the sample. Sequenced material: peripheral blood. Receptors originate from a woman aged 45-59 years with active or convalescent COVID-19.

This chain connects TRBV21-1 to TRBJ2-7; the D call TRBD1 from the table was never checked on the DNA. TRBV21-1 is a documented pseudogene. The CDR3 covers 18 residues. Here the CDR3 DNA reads TGTGCCAGCAGCAAAGATTGTGGGAATCGTACATACCGACAGGAGCAGTACTTC. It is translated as CASSKDCGNRTYRQEQYF.

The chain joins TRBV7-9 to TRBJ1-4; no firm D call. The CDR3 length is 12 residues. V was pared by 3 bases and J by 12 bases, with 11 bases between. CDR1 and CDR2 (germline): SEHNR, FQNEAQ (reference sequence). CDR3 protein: CASSLSREELFF. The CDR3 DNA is TGTGCCAGCAGCTTGAGCCGGGAGGAACTGTTTTTT.

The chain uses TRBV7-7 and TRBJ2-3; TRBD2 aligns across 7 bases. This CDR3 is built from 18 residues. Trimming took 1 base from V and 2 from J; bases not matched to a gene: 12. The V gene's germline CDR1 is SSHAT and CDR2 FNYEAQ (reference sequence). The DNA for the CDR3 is TGTGCCAGCAGCTTAGGCGTAGCGCTAGCGGAAGACACAGATACGCAGTATTTT. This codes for CASSLGVALAEDTDTQYF.

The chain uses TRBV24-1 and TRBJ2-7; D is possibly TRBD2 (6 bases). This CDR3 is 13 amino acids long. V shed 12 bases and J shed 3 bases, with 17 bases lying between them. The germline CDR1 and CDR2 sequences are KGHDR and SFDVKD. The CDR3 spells CALRRGGRYEQYF. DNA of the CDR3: TGTGCCTTACGGAGGGGTGGGCGCTACGAGCAGTACTTC.

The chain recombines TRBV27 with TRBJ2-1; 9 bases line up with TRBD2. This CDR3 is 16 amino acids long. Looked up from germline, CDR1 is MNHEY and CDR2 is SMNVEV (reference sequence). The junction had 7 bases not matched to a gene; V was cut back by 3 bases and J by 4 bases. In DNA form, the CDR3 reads TGTGCCAGCAGTTTCTATTCTAGCGGGAATTACAATGAGCAGTTCTTC. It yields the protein CASSFYSSGNYNEQFF.

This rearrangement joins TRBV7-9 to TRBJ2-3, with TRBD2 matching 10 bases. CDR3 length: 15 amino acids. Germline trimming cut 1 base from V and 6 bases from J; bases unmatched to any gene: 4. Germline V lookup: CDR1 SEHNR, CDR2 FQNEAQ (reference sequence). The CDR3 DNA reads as TGTGCCAGCAGCTTAGAGCGGGGGGGTCCGGATACGCAGTATTTT. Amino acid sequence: CASSLERGGPDTQYF. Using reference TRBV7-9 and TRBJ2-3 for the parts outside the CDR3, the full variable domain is DTGVSQNPRHKITKRGQNVTFRCDPISEHNRLYWYRQTLGQGPEFLTYFQNEAQLEKSRLLSDRFSAERPKGSFSTLEIQRTEQGDSAMYLCASSLERGGPDTQYFGPGTRLTVL.

Here the CDR3 DNA reads TGTGCCAGCAGTTTGTTCCGGAATTCACCCCTCCACTTT. It specifies CASSLFRNSPLHF. This chain connects TRBV28 to TRBJ1-6, with D hard to call. Germline assignment: CDR1 MDHEN and CDR2 SYDVKM. V was pared by 3 bases and J by 7 bases, with 7 bases between. The CDR3 runs 13 residues.

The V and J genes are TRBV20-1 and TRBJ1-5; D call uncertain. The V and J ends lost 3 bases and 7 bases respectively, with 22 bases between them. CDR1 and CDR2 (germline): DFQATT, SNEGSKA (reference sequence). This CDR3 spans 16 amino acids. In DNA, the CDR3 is TGCAGTGCTAGTTTGAGTACTGCTGGAGGTAACCAGCCCCAGCATTTT. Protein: CSASLSTAGGNQPQHF.

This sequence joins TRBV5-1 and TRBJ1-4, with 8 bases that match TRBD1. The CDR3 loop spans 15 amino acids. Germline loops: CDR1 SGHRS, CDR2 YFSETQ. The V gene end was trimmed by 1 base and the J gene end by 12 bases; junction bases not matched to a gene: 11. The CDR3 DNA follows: TGCGCCAGCAGCTTGATCGGGCAGGGGGCGCAGGAACTGTTTTTT. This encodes CASSLIGQGAQELFF.

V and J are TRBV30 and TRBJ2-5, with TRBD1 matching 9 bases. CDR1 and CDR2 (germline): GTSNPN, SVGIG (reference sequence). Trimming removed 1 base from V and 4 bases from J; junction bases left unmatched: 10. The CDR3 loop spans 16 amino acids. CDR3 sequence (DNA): TGTGCCTGGAGTGCAGACTCCGACAGGGGGGCAGAGACCCAGTACTTC. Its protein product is CAWSADSDRGAETQYF.

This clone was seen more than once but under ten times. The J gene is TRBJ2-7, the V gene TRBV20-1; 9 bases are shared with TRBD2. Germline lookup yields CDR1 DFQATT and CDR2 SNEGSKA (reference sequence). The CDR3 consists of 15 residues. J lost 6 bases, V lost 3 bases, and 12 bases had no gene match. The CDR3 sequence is CSASRLREGLAEQYF. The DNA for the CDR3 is TGCAGTGCTAGTCGCTTGCGGGAGGGCCTCGCCGAGCAGTACTTC.

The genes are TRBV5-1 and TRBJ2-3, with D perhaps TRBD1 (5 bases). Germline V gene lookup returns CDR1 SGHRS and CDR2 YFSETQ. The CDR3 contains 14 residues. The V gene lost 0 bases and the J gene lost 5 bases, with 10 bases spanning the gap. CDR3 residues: CASSLGTRLDTQYF. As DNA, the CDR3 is TGCGCCAGCAGCTTGGGGACACGCTTAGATACGCAGTATTTT. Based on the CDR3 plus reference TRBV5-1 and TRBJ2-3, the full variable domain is KAGVTQTPRYLIKTRGQQVTLSCSPISGHRSVSWYQQTPGQGLQFLFEYFSETQRNKGNFPGRFSGRQFSNSRSEMNVSTLELGDSALYLCASSLGTRLDTQYFGPGTRLTVL.

The CDR3 bases are TGTGCCAGCAGCCCAACTGATAGGGAGCGGGAGGGCCTAAGGGGCAATGAGCAGTTCTTC. It codes for CASSPTDREREGLRGNEQFF. V gene TRBV21-1 combines with J gene TRBJ2-1; TRBD2, the table's D call, lacks a check against the DNA. TRBV21-1 is deemed a pseudogene. This CDR3 contains 20 residues.

In DNA form, the CDR3 reads TGTGCCAGTACCATGACAGGGAGGAGTAGTGAAAAACTGTTTTTT. Encoded protein: CASTMTGRSSEKLFF. The chain employs TRBV19 and TRBJ1-4, with 7 bases aligning to TRBD1. The CDR3 is 15 residues long. Germline assignment: CDR1 LNHDA and CDR2 SQIVND (reference sequence). V dropped 7 bases and J dropped 7; count of bases not matched to a gene: 12. Full variable domain (remainder filled in from reference TRBV19 and TRBJ1-4): DGGITQSPKYLFRKEGQNVTLSCEQNLNHDAMYWYRQDPGQGLRLIYYSQIVNDFQKGDIAEGYSVSREKKESFPLTVTSAQKNPTAFYLCASTMTGRSSEKLFFGSGTQLSVL.

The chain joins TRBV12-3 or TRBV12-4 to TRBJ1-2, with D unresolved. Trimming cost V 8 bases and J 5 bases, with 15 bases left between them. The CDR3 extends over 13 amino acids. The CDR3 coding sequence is TGTGCCAGCGGAGGTACCGTGGGGTATGGCTACACCTTC. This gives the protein CASGGTVGYGYTF.

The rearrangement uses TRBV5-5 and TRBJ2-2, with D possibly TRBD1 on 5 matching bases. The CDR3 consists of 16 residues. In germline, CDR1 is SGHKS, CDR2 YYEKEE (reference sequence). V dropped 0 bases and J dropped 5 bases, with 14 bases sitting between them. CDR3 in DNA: TGTGCCAGCAGCTTGGAGGTGGGGCGCTTAACCGGGGAGCTGTTTTTT. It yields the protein CASSLEVGRLTGELFF. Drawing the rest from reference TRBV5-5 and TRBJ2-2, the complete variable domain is DAGVTQSPTHLIKTRGQQVTLRCSPISGHKSVSWYQQVLGQGPQFIFQYYEKEERGRGNFPDRFSARQFPNYSSELNVNALLLGDSALYLCASSLEVGRLTGELFFGEGSRLTVL.

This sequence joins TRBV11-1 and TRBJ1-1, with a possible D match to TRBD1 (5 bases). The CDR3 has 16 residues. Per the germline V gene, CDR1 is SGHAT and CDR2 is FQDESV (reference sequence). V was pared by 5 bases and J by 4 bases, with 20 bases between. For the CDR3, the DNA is TGTGCCAGCAGCATCGAAGGACACCGATACGCCACTGAAGCTTTCTTT. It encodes CASSIEGHRYATEAFF.

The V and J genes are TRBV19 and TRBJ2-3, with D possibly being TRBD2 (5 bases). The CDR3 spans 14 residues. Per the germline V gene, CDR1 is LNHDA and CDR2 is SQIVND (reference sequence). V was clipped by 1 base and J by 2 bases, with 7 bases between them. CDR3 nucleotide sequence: TGTGCCAGTAGTATAGCGGGGTCCACAGATACGCAGTATTTT. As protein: CASSIAGSTDTQYF.